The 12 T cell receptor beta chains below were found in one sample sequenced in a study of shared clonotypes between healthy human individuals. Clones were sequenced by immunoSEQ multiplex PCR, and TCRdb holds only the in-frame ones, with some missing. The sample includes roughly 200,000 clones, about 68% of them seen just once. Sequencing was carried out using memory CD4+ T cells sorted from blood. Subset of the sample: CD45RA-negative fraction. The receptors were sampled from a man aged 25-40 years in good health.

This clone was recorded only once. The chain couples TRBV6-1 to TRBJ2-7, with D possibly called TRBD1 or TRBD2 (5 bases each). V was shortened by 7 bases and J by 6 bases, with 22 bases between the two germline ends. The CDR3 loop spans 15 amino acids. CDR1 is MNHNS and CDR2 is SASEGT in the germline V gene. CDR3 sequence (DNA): TGTGCCAGCATTTCCGGGACCTATAGCCGTGGCGAGCAGTACTTC. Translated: CASISGTYSRGEQYF.

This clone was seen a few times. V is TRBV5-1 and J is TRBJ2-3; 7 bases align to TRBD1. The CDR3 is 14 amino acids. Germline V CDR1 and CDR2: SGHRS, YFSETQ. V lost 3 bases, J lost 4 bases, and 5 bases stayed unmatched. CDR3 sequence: CASSSGGFPDTQYF. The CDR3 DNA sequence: TGCGCCAGCAGCTCAGGGGGTTTTCCAGATACGCAGTATTTT.

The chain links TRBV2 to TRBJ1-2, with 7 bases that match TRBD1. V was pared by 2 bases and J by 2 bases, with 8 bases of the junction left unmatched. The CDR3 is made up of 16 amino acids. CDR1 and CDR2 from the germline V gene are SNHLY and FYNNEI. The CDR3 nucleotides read TGTGCCAGCAGTGAACAGGGGGTGTCGTTGAACTATGGCTACACCTTC. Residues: CASSEQGVSLNYGYTF. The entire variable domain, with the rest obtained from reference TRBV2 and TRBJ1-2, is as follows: EPEVTQTPSHQVTQMGQEVILRCVPISNHLYFYWYRQILGQKVEFLVSFYNNEISEKSEIFDDQFSVERPDGSNFTLKIRSTKLEDSAMYFCASSEQGVSLNYGYTFGSGTRLTVV.

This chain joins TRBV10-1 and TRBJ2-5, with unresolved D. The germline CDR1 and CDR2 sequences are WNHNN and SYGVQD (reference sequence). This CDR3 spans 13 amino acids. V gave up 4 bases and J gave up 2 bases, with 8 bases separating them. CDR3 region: CASSVERQETQYF. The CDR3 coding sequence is TGCGCCAGCAGTGTTGAGAGACAAGAGACCCAGTACTTC.

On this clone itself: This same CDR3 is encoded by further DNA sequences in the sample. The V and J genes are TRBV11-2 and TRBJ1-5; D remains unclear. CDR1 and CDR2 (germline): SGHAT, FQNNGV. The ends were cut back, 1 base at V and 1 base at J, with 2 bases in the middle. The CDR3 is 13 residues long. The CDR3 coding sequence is TGTGCCAGCAGCTTAGGAAGCAATCAGCCCCAGCATTTT. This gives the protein CASSLGSNQPQHF.

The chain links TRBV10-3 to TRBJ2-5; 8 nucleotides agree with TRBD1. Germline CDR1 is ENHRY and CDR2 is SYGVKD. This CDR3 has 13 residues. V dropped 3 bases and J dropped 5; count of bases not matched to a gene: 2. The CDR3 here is CAISDRTGETQYF. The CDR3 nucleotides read TGTGCCATCAGTGACCGGACAGGGGAGACCCAGTACTTC.

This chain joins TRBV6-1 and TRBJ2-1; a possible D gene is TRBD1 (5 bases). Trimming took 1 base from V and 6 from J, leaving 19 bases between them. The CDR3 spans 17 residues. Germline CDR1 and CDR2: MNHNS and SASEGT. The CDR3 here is CASSEGLRQGRVNEQFF. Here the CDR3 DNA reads TGTGCCAGCAGTGAAGGGTTGAGGCAGGGAAGGGTCAATGAGCAGTTCTTC.

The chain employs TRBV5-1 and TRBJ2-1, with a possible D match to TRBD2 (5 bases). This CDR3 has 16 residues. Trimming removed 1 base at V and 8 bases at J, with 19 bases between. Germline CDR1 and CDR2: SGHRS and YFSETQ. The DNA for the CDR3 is TGCGCCAGCAGCTTGTATGAGGTGAGGGTATCTGATGAGCAGTTCTTC. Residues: CASSLYEVRVSDEQFF.

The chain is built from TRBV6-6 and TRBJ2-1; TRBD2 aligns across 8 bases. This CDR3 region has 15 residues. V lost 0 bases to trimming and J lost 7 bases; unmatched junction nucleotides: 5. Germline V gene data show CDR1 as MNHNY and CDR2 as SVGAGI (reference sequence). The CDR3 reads CASSYSGGRRNEQFF. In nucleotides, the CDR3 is TGTGCCAGCAGTTACTCCGGCGGGAGGAGGAATGAGCAGTTCTTC.

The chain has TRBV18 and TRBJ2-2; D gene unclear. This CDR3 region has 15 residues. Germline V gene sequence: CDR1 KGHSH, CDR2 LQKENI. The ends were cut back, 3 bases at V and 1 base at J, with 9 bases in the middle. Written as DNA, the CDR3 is TGTGCCAGCTCACCCTACCAGGTGAACACCGGGGAGCTGTTTTTT. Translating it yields CASSPYQVNTGELFF.

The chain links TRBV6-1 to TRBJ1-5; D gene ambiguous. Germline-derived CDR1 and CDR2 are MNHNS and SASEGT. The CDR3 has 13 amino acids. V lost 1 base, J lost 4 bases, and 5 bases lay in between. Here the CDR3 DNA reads TGTGCCAGCAGTGAAGGAGTGAATCAGCCCCAGCATTTT. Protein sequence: CASSEGVNQPQHF.

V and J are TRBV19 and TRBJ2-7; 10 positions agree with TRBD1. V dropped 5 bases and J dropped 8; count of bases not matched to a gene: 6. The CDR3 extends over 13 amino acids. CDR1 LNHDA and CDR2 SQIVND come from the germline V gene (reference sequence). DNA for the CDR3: TGTGCCAGTAGTTTCCCGGGACAGGGGAAGCAGTACTTC. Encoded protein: CASSFPGQGKQYF.